This T cell receptor (beta chain) came from a study of Tregs in tolerant kidney transplant recipients. Whole-study results and caveats: Changing PCR primers prevented nucleotide comparison between some patients' samples. This study did not directly address biological reproducibility.

The CDR3 is 16 residues long. V was cut by 0 bases and J by 8 bases, with 14 bases left in between. The germline CDR1 and CDR2 sequences are MNHEY and SVGAGI. As regards this clone: Its specificity is not known.

Repertoires were generated with immunoSEQ multiplex PCR, while TCRdb's copy carries only in-frame clones and drops some. Of 100,000 to 130,000 clones listed, 90% are singletons. CD4+CD25+CD127- Tregs, CD4+CD25- non-Tregs, CD4 and CD8 cells were sorted. The TCR sequence derives from a human donor who received a combined kidney and bone marrow transplant. The chain uses TRBV6-5 and TRBJ1-6; no reliable D call. This specimen consisted of CD4+ T cells from blood, obtained before the transplant. CDR3 nucleotides: TGTGCCAGCAGTTACTCCTTAGACTTAGTATATTCACCCCTCCACTTT. It encodes CASSYSLDLVYSPLHF.